This passage covers 19 T cell receptor beta chains from one sample sequenced in a study of vaccination effects on CD4 cells after COVID-19. Their recognized antigens are unknown. The table came from immunoSEQ multiplex PCR; TCRdb's copy has only in-frame clones and leaves some out. The table includes over 50,000 clones, 60% to 75% detected once. Antigen-specific CD4+ T cells were first expanded with viral peptide pools by the ViraFEST assay and only then sequenced. CD4+ T cell isolation took place after about nine days of culture. As their vaccination, participants received two doses of either BNT162b2 or mRNA-1273. Sample: CD4+ T cells from PBMCs cultured with HCoV-229E spike peptides, taken after COVID-19 vaccination. The receptor set was obtained from a human donor who received a COVID-19 vaccine.

The genes are TRBV6-5 and TRBJ2-5; TRBD2 is a possible D gene (6 bases). Trimming took 2 bases from V and 1 from J, leaving 8 bases between them. The germline V gene encodes CDR1 MNHEY and CDR2 SVGAGI. There are 14 residues in the CDR3. CDR3 DNA: TGTGCCAGCAGTTACGCGGGGTCCCAAGAGACCCAGTACTTC. The encoded protein is CASSYAGSQETQYF.

V and J are TRBV27 and TRBJ2-7, with D perhaps matching TRBD1 (5 bases). Germline CDR1 MNHEY, CDR2 SMNVEV (reference sequence). The CDR3 has 14 amino acids. V was pared by 2 bases and J by 5 bases, with 13 bases between. DNA of the CDR3: TGTGCCAGCAGTTTAGACAGTCTGAGTCACGAGCAGTACGTC. Its protein product is CASSLDSLSHEQYV.

The J gene is TRBJ1-1, the V gene TRBV5-1; D is ambiguous. This CDR3 region has 14 residues. Germline V gives CDR1 SGHRS, CDR2 YFSETQ. Trimming cost V 0 bases and J 5 bases, with 11 bases left between them. The CDR3 spells CASSLASLGTEAFF. The CDR3 DNA reads TGCGCCAGCAGCTTGGCCTCCCTAGGGACTGAAGCTTTCTTT.

The rearrangement links TRBV14 to TRBJ2-1, with 7 bases fitting TRBD2. Germline V lookup: CDR1 SGHDN, CDR2 FVKESK. Trimming cost V 5 bases and J 9 bases; bases outside gene matches: 19. CDR3 size: 17 residues. The CDR3: CASSFWGGKRLAAEQFF. The CDR3 coding sequence is TGTGCCAGCAGCTTCTGGGGGGGAAAAAGACTAGCAGCTGAGCAGTTCTTC.

The V and J genes are TRBV24-1 and TRBJ2-5; tentatively, D is TRBD2 (5 bases). V lost 5 bases, J lost 0 bases, and 12 bases lay in between. Germline CDR1 is KGHDR and CDR2 is SFDVKD. This CDR3 has 15 residues. DNA for the CDR3: TGTGCCACCAGTGGAGGACGCGGGTACCAAGAGACCCAGTACTTC. Its translation is CATSGGRGYQETQYF.

This chain links TRBV24-1 with TRBJ2-5; the D gene is possibly TRBD1 (7 bases). The V gene lost 2 bases and the J gene lost 1 base, with 10 bases spanning the gap. The CDR3 is made up of 15 amino acids. In germline, CDR1 is KGHDR, CDR2 SFDVKD. DNA for the CDR3: TGTGCCACCAGTGATTCCAGGGGGGTCCAAGAGACCCAGTACTTC. Amino acids: CATSDSRGVQETQYF.

The chain recombines TRBV24-1 with TRBJ1-2; 8 bases match TRBD1. The length of the CDR3 is 14 residues. V trimming: 2 bases; J trimming: 11 bases; junction bases outside the gene matches: 9. The V gene's germline CDR1 is KGHDR and CDR2 SFDVKD. As DNA, the CDR3 is TGTGCCACCAGTGATTCGGGTCGCAGGGGGCGGTACACCTTC. Translating gives CATSDSGRRGRYTF.

The V and J genes are TRBV19 and TRBJ2-2; 7 bases are a match to TRBD1. Germline V gene lookup returns CDR1 LNHDA and CDR2 SQIVND (reference sequence). V lost 4 bases, J lost 4 bases, and 12 bases stayed unmatched. The CDR3 runs to 17 residues. CDR3 sequence reads: CASSSPARGRGTGELFF. In DNA form, the CDR3 reads TGTGCCAGTAGTAGCCCTGCAAGGGGGCGCGGCACCGGGGAGCTGTTTTTT.

This clone was observed a single time. The V gene is TRBV30, the J gene TRBJ1-2; no reliable D call. The CDR3 sequence is 11 residues long. Germline values: CDR1 GTSNPN, CDR2 SVGIG (reference sequence). V lost 2 bases and J lost 6, with 7 bases in between. CDR3 sequence (DNA): TGTGCCTGGAGTCGGGAAAATGGCTACACCTTC. Translating gives CAWSRENGYTF.

The chain has TRBV19 and TRBJ2-2, with a tentative D call TRBD2 (5 bases). Germline values: CDR1 LNHDA, CDR2 SQIVND (reference sequence). CDR3 length equals 14 residues. Trimming removed 3 bases from V and 4 bases from J, with 9 bases in between. The chain's CDR3 is CASSISGVTGELFF. The DNA of the CDR3 is TGTGCCAGTAGTATCAGCGGTGTCACCGGGGAGCTGTTTTTT.

V gene TRBV7-2 combines with J gene TRBJ1-4, with TRBD1 matching over 7 bases. V lost 5 bases to trimming and J lost 5 bases; unmatched junction nucleotides: 8. The CDR3 covers 15 residues. In germline, CDR1 is SGHTA, CDR2 FQGNSA. CDR3 DNA sequence: TGTGCCAGCAGCGCCCCCGGACAGGAGAATGAAAAACTGTTTTTT. It encodes CASSAPGQENEKLFF. The complete variable domain, with remaining parts taken from reference TRBV7-2 and TRBJ1-4, reads GAGVSQSPSNKVTEKGKDVELRCDPISGHTALYWYRQSLGQGLEFLIYFQGNSAPDKSGLPSDRFSAERTGGSVSTLTIQRTQQEDSAVYLCASSAPGQENEKLFFGSGTQLSVL.

The gene calls are TRBV27 and TRBJ1-5; TRBD1 might be the D (6 bases). CDR1 and CDR2 (germline): MNHEY, SMNVEV (reference sequence). CDR3 length: 15 residues. V gave up 6 bases and J gave up 2 bases, with 14 bases separating them. The CDR3 sequence: CASRGLDSGNQPQHF. The CDR3 bases are TGTGCCAGCAGGGGACTGGACAGTGGCAATCAGCCCCAGCATTTT.

The sample holds a few counts of this clone. This chain joins TRBV18 and TRBJ2-3; 7 nucleotides align to TRBD1. The V and J ends lost 5 bases and 6 bases, in that order; junction bases with no gene match: 5. The germline CDR1 and CDR2 sequences are KGHSH and LQKENI. This CDR3 has 13 amino acids. The CDR3 region is CASSKLQGDTQYF. CDR3 sequence (DNA): TGTGCCAGCTCAAAACTACAGGGGGATACGCAGTATTTT.

The V gene is TRBV24-1, the J gene TRBJ1-2, with 9 bases fitting TRBD1. The CDR3 contains 13 residues. Trimming cost V 1 base and J 7 bases; bases outside gene matches: 0. Germline CDR1 reads KGHDR; CDR2 reads SFDVKD. As DNA, the CDR3 is TGTGCCACCAGTGATTTACAGGGGGCTGGCTACACCTTC. Its translation is CATSDLQGAGYTF.

This rearrangement joins TRBV13 to TRBJ2-5; weak D call: TRBD1 (5 bases). Germline CDR1 is PRHDT and CDR2 is FYEKMQ (reference sequence). The CDR3 contains 14 residues. The ends were cut back, 3 bases at V and 0 bases at J, with 8 bases in the middle. DNA for the CDR3: TGTGCCAGCAGCTTGACAGAGTACCAAGAGACCCAGTACTTC. Its protein is CASSLTEYQETQYF.

The chain joins TRBV2 to TRBJ2-6, with 7 positions matching TRBD1. Germline V gene data show CDR1 as SNHLY and CDR2 as FYNNEI. Trimming removed 2 bases from V and 4 bases from J; junction bases left unmatched: 5. The CDR3 extends over 16 amino acids. The CDR3 here is CASSELGQAGANVLTF. CDR3 coding DNA: TGTGCCAGCAGTGAACTAGGACAGGCCGGGGCCAACGTCCTGACTTTC.

The chain couples TRBV28 to TRBJ1-1, with 7 bases aligning to TRBD1. The CDR3 spans 16 residues. Germline V gene lookup returns CDR1 MDHEN and CDR2 SYDVKM. Germline trimming cut 3 bases from V and 4 bases from J; bases unmatched to any gene: 11. CDR3 sequence (DNA): TGTGCCAGCAGTTTCGGTCCGACAGGGAGTACCACTGAAGCTTTCTTT. It is translated as CASSFGPTGSTTEAFF.

The V call is TRBV5-8, the J call TRBJ2-5, with D possibly called TRBD1 or TRBD2 (5 bases each). Germline CDR1 SGHTS, CDR2 YDEGEE. The CDR3 loop spans 17 amino acids. V shed 0 bases and J shed 5 bases, with 20 bases lying between them. CDR3 DNA: TGTGCCAGCAGCTTGGAACCGTCTGGGCCCTGGGGGGAGACCCAGTACTTC. It specifies CASSLEPSGPWGETQYF.

On this clone: Other DNA sequences from this sample encode an identical CDR3 as well. The V call is TRBV6-5, the J call TRBJ2-7; 9 bases are shared with TRBD1. The CDR3 covers 14 residues. Germline values: CDR1 MNHEY, CDR2 SVGAGI. Trimming took 2 bases from V and 3 from J; bases not matched to a gene: 2. CDR3 nucleotides: TGTGCCAGCAGTTACAGGGGACAGGGCTACGAGCAGTACGTC. It translates to CASSYRGQGYEQYV.